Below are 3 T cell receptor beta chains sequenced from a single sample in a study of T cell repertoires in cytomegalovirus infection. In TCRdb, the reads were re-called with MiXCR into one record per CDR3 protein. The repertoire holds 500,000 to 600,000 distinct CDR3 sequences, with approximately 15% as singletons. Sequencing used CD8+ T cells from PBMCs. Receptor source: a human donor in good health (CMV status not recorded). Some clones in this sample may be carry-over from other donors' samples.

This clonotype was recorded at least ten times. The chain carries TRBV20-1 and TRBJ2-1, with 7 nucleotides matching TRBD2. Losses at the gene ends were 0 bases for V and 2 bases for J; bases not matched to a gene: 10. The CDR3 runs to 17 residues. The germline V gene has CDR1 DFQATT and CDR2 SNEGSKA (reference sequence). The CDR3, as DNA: TGCAGTGCTAGAGATAGTGGAGGCGGGAGTCCCTACAATGAGCAGTTCTTC. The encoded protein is CSARDSGGGSPYNEQFF.

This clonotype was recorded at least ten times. CDR3 DNA: TGTGCCAGCAGCTTAGGGCCCGCGGGTGGGTACGAGCAGTACTTC. Its protein product is CASSLGPAGGYEQYF. The chain has TRBV11-2 and TRBJ2-7, with D possibly matching TRBD2 (5 bases). CDR3 length: 15 residues. Germline assignment: CDR1 SGHAT and CDR2 FQNNGV. V lost 1 base to trimming and J lost 4 bases, with 14 bases between them.

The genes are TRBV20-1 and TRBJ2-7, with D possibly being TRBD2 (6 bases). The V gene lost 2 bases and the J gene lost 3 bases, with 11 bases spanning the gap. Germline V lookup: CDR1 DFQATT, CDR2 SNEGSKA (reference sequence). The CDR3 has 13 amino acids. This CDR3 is CSARQAGNYEQYF. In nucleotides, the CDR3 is TGCAGTGCTAGACAAGCGGGCAACTACGAGCAGTACTTC.